One TCR beta chain is described in this entry. Its antigen is unidentified. TCRdb fed the reads into MiXCR, producing one record per CDR3 protein. The table lists approximately 730,000 distinct CDR3 sequences, roughly a third of them singletons, with around a sixth in the top ten. The sample is drawn from a study of T cell repertoires in cytomegalovirus infection. For the study at large: CMV epitopes in the study were HLA-C-restricted (recently identified) and HLA-B-restricted (well studied). CMV infection together with matching HLA type was indicated by public TCR beta signatures. Study results and caveats: Clonotypes of TCR beta that were HLA-C-restricted and CMV-specific dominated the ex vivo response.

The V gene lost 3 bases and the J gene lost 0 bases, with 13 bases spanning the gap. The CDR3 runs 16 residues. Germline V gives CDR1 KGHSH, CDR2 LQKENI. The J gene is TRBJ2-3, the V gene TRBV18, with a possible D match to TRBD2 (6 bases). The sequence derives from a human donor in good health (CMV status not recorded). Some clones in this sample may be carry-over from other donors' samples. Material: cultured PBMCs, obtained from culture after CMV antigen stimulation. CDR3 in amino acids: CASSPLGGASTDTQYF. The CDR3 coding sequence is TGTGCCAGCTCACCCCTCGGAGGGGCTAGCACAGATACGCAGTATTTT.